This is a list of T cell receptor beta chains from one sample in a study of beta chain features in type 1 diabetes. Sequenced by immunoSEQ multiplex PCR; TCRdb stores in-frame clones only, minus some. The repertoire holds over 700,000 clones, with about a sixth as singletons. Sequenced sample: naive CD4+ T cells from blood. Source of these receptors: a woman between 18 and 29 years old in good health. Both conserved end residues are part of each CDR3. A D gene is named only where the DNA matches it firmly. Clone size is stated in some rows and not others, as once, few, many or a class when expanded.

v_call	d_call	clone_size	j_call	cdr3_nt	cdr3_aa
TRBV27	.	few	TRBJ1-3	TGTGCCAGCAGTTTTTCGGACTCTGGAAACACCATATATTTT	CASSFSDSGNTIYF
TRBV5-1	TRBD1	.	TRBJ2-3	TGCGCCAGCAGCTTGACAGGGGTCAGCGCAGATACGCAGTATTTT	CASSLTGVSADTQYF
TRBV10-3	.	few	TRBJ2-7	TGTGCCATCAGTGAGTTTGAATTTAACGAGCAGTACTTC	CAISEFEFNEQYF
TRBV7-9	.	.	TRBJ2-3	TGTGCCAGCAGCTTTAGCGGAGCCGCAGATACGCAGTATTTT	CASSFSGAADTQYF
TRBV5-4	.	.	TRBJ1-4	TGTGCCAGCAGCTTGGATCCAGGGCGGGATGAAAAACTGTTTTTT	CASSLDPGRDEKLFF
TRBV6-1	.	.	TRBJ1-2	TGTGCCAGCAGATCCAACAGGGCTGATGGCTACACCTTC	CASRSNRADGYTF
TRBV19	TRBD2	.	TRBJ2-1	TGTGCCAGTAGTACCCTGGGACTAGAACGGGAGCAGTTCTTC	CASSTLGLEREQFF
TRBV20-1	.	.	TRBJ2-1	TGCAGTGCTATCCTGAATGAGCAGTTCTTC	CSAILNEQFF
TRBV7-9	TRBD2	few	TRBJ2-1	TGTGCCAGCAGCGCGGGACTAGCGGGCAATGAGCAGTTCTTC	CASSAGLAGNEQFF
TRBV7-2	TRBD2	.	TRBJ2-7	TGTGCCAGCAGGCTAGCGGGCAAATCCTACGAGCAGTACTTC	CASRLAGKSYEQYF
TRBV7-2	.	few	TRBJ2-3	TGTGCCAGCAGCCCCAGGGGCGGGACTAGCACAGATACGCAGTATTTT	CASSPRGGTSTDTQYF
TRBV6-5	.	.	TRBJ2-7	TGTGCCAGCAGTCTCGGGGTTGAGCAGTACTTC	CASSLGVEQYF
TRBV7-9	.	.	TRBJ2-3	TGTGCCAGCAGCTTGGAGGGCACAGATACGCAGTATTTT	CASSLEGTDTQYF
TRBV5-6	TRBD2	.	TRBJ2-5	TGTGCCAGCAGCTTGGTGGGTCGGGAGGGCCGTTCCAAAGAGACCCAGTACTTC	CASSLVGREGRSKETQYF
TRBV9	.	once	TRBJ2-7	TGTGCCAGCAACAAGGAGGGGGGCTCCTACGAGCAGTACTTC	CASNKEGGSYEQYF
TRBV21-1	.	few	TRBJ2-1	TGTGCCAGCGTGCCAGGACTAGTAGGGAATGAGCAGTTCTTC	CASVPGLVGNEQFF
TRBV29-1	.	.	TRBJ2-1	TGCAGCGGGGGACACCCCTACAATGAGCAGTTCTTC	CSGGHPYNEQFF
TRBV9	.	.	TRBJ2-2	TGTGCCAGCAGCGTGGAGGGCACCGGGGAGCTGTTTTTT	CASSVEGTGELFF
TRBV4-1	.	.	TRBJ2-7	TGCGCCAGCAGCCAAGCTCCGACTTACGAGCAGTACTTC	CASSQAPTYEQYF
TRBV28	TRBD1	.	TRBJ1-5	TGTGCCAGCACCCAACTCGGGACAGGCAATCAGCCCCAGCATTTT	CASTQLGTGNQPQHF